The TCR beta chain described here comes from a study of graft-versus-host responses after intestinal transplantation. CDR1 and CDR2 (germline): MNHNS, SASEGT. The CDR3 loop spans 9 amino acids. Turning to this clone: At one boundary the junction diverges from the germline segment, which might be a read error.

This table comes from immunoSEQ multiplex PCR, and its TCRdb copy is limited to in-frame clones, with some not included. The data contain about 47,000 clones, 85% to 95% of them singletons. The sample in question was PBMCs, obtained around 820 days after a first intestinal transplant, on the day of a second. This rearrangement joins TRBV6-1 to TRBJ1-5; D not resolved. The sequence was collected from a human patient who received an intestinal transplant, so some T cells may come from the graft donor. The CDR3 region is CASSYARPF. In nucleotides, the CDR3 is TGTGCCAGCAGTTACGCACGGCCTTTT.